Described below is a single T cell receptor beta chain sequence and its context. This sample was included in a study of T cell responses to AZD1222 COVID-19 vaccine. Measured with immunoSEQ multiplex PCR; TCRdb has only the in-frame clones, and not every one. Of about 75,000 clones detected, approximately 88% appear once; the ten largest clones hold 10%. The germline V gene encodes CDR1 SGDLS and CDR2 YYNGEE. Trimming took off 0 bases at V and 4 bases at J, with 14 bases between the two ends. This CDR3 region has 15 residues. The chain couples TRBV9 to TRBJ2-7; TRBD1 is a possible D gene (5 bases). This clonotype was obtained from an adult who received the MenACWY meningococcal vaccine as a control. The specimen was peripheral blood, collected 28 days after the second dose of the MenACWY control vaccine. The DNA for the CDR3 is TGTGCCAGCAGCGTAGCTTTGGCAGGGCAGTACGAGCAGTACTTC. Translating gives CASSVALAGQYEQYF.